Presented here are 8 T cell receptor beta chains from one specimen sequenced in a study of CD8 T cells in Susac syndrome. An input of about 0.45 to 1 ug of RNA was subjected to reverse transcription using random hexamers. In TCRdb, the immunoSEQ multiplex PCR reads were re-called with MiXCR into one record per CDR3 protein. The sample shows roughly 180,000 distinct CDR3 sequences, approximately 94% of them seen only once. The sequenced material came from CD4+ T cells from PBMCs. These receptor sequences come from a human donor in good health.

V usage is TRBV28 and J usage is TRBJ2-7; D unresolved. Germline CDR1 reads MDHEN; CDR2 reads SYDVKM. This CDR3 is 13 amino acids long. The ends were cut back, 7 bases at V and 6 bases at J, with 16 bases in the middle. The CDR3 DNA reads as TGTGCCAGCAACGTTTACCCCTGGGGCGAGCAGTACTTC. Protein product: CASNVYPWGEQYF.

J is TRBJ1-2 and V is TRBV5-1; D not resolved. In germline, CDR1 is SGHRS, CDR2 YFSETQ. The V end lost 0 bases, the J end lost 8 bases, and 11 bases lay between the germline ends. The CDR3 loop spans 13 amino acids. The CDR3 DNA reads as TGCGCCAGCAGCTTGGCAGGCACCAGGGGCTACACCTTC. Amino acid sequence: CASSLAGTRGYTF.

The CDR3 here is CSVHSSGANVLTF. The CDR3 DNA sequence: TGCAGCGTCCACAGCTCTGGGGCCAACGTCCTGACTTTC. V and J are TRBV29-1 and TRBJ2-6, with D hard to call. V was pared by 6 bases and J by 0 bases, with 6 bases between. The CDR3 loop spans 13 amino acids. In germline, CDR1 is SQVTM, CDR2 ANQGSEA. The full variable domain, its missing parts supplied by reference TRBV29-1 and TRBJ2-6, is SAVISQKPSRDICQRGTSLTIQCQVDSQVTMMFWYRQQPGQSLTLIATANQGSEATYESGFVIDKFPISRPNLTFSTLTVSNMSPEDSSIYLCSVHSSGANVLTFGAGSRLTVL.

V is TRBV5-1 and J is TRBJ2-3; D is undetermined. This CDR3 is 14 amino acids long. Germline V gene data show CDR1 as SGHRS and CDR2 as YFSETQ. The V and J ends lost 4 bases and 0 bases respectively, with 9 bases between them. CDR3 protein: CASSRPESTDTQYF. The CDR3 nucleotides are TGCGCCAGCAGCCGACCCGAAAGCACAGATACGCAGTATTTT.

The V call is TRBV29-1, the J call TRBJ1-4, with D perhaps TRBD1 (6 bases). The germline V and J ends were trimmed by 7 bases and 0 bases, with 9 bases remaining between them. CDR3 length equals 13 residues. Germline-derived CDR1 and CDR2 are SQVTM and ANQGSEA. This chain's CDR3 is CSAEGATNEKLFF. Here the CDR3 DNA reads TGCAGCGCTGAGGGGGCAACTAATGAAAAACTGTTTTTT.

This chain uses TRBV5-1 with TRBJ2-5; D is unclear. The germline V gene encodes CDR1 SGHRS and CDR2 YFSETQ. V was clipped by 7 bases and J by 2 bases, with 15 bases between them. The CDR3 sequence is 14 residues long. In nucleotides, the CDR3 is TGCGCCAGCGCACCTACTTCGGAACAAGAGACCCAGTACTTC. Protein sequence: CASAPTSEQETQYF.

V gene TRBV29-1 combines with J gene TRBJ2-5, with D perhaps being TRBD1 or TRBD2 (5 bases each). This CDR3 contains 15 residues. V lost 2 bases, J lost 4 bases, and 17 bases lay in between. Germline CDR1 SQVTM, CDR2 ANQGSEA. Written as DNA, the CDR3 is TGCAGCGTTGAAAAAGGGTCAGGGACGGGAGAGACCCAGTACTTC. As protein: CSVEKGSGTGETQYF. Based on the CDR3 plus reference TRBV29-1 and TRBJ2-5, the full variable domain is SAVISQKPSRDICQRGTSLTIQCQVDSQVTMMFWYRQQPGQSLTLIATANQGSEATYESGFVIDKFPISRPNLTFSTLTVSNMSPEDSSIYLCSVEKGSGTGETQYFGPGTRLLVL.

CDR3 nucleotide sequence: TGTGCCAGCAGCTTAGGACTAGAGCGAAATACGCAGTATTTT. Translation: CASSLGLERNTQYF. The chain carries TRBV7-2 and TRBJ2-3; perhaps TRBD2 as D (6 bases). Between the trimmed V and J ends, which lost 1 base and 7 bases, there was a span of 12 bases. Germline assignment: CDR1 SGHTA and CDR2 FQGNSA. The CDR3 consists of 14 residues.